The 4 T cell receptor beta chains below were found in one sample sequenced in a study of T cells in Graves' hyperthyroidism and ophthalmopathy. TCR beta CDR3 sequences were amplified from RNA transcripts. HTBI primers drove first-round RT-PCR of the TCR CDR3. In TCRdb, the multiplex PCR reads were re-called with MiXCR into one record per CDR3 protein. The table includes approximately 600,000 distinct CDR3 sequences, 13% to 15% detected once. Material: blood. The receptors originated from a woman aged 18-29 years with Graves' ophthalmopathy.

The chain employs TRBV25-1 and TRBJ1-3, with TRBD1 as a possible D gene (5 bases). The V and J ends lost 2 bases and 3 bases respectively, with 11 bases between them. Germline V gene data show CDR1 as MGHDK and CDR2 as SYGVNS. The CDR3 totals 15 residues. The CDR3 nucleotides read TGTGCCAGCAGTGAAAGGCAGGGTGGTGGAAACACCATATATTTT. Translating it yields CASSERQGGGNTIYF.

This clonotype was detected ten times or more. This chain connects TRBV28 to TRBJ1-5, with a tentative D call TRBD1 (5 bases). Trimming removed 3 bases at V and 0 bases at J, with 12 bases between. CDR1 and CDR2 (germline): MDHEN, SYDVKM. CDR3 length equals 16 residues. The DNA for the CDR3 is TGTGCCAGCAGTTTGAGACAGACCTATAGCAATCAGCCCCAGCATTTT. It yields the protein CASSLRQTYSNQPQHF.

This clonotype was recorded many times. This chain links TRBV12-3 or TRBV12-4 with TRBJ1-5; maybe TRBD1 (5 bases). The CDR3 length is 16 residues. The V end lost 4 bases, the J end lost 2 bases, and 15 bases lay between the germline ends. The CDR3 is CASSYEGSFGNQPQHF. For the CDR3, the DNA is TGTGCCAGCAGTTATGAGGGGAGCTTCGGCAATCAGCCCCAGCATTTT.

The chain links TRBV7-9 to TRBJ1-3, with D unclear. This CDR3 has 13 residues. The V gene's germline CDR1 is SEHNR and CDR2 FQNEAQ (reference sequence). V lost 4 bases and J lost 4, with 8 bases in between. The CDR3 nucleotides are TGTGCCAGCAGCTCCAACAGCGGAAACACCATATATTTT. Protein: CASSSNSGNTIYF.